Listed below are T cell receptor beta chains from one sample, sequenced in a study of spatial heterogeneity in lung cancer. In TCRdb, the 5' RACE reads were re-called with MiXCR into one record per CDR3 protein. The table records 9,500 to 12,000 distinct CDR3 sequences, roughly 14% of them present only once. The material was lung tumor tissue, obtained at surgery. The receptors were gathered from a male donor with early-stage non-small cell lung cancer. The CDR3 runs from the conserved cysteine through the conserved F or W. The order of the fields is D gene, J gene, V gene, clone size, CDR3 protein, CDR3 DNA. The D gene is left open where the match is weak. For some rows the clone size is stated as once, few or many, or as a class when expanded; others skip it.

d_call: TRBD1; j_call: TRBJ2-6; v_call: TRBV7-2; clone_size: many; cdr3_aa: CASSRRDSSSISGANVLTF; cdr3_nt: TGTGCCAGCAGCCGTAGGGACAGTTCAAGCATCTCTGGGGCCAACGTCCTGACTTTC
d_call: TRBD1; j_call: TRBJ2-2; v_call: TRBV29-1; clone_size: many; cdr3_aa: CSVGPRTGANGELFF; cdr3_nt: TGCAGCGTTGGTCCTAGGACAGGGGCAAACGGGGAGCTGTTTTTT
d_call: TRBD2; j_call: TRBJ2-3; v_call: TRBV9; clone_size: few; cdr3_aa: CASSVGTLAGATDTQYF; cdr3_nt: TGTGCCAGCAGCGTAGGAACCCTAGCGGGGGCCACAGATACGCAGTATTTT
d_call: TRBD1; j_call: TRBJ1-1; v_call: TRBV20-1; clone_size: few; cdr3_aa: CRAKPDRAEAFF; cdr3_nt: TGCAGGGCTAAACCTGACAGGGCCGAAGCTTTCTTT
d_call: -; j_call: TRBJ1-5; v_call: TRBV7-9; clone_size: many; cdr3_aa: CASSQDGNQPQHF; cdr3_nt: TGTGCCAGCAGCCAGGACGGTAATCAGCCCCAGCATTTT
d_call: TRBD1; j_call: TRBJ2-7; v_call: TRBV12-3/TRBV12-4; clone_size: medium-sized; cdr3_aa: CASRGQGDSYEQYF; cdr3_nt: TGTGCCAGCAGGGGACAGGGAGATTCCTACGAGCAGTACTTC
d_call: -; j_call: TRBJ2-4; v_call: TRBV2; clone_size: many; cdr3_aa: CASRRGAKNIQYF; cdr3_nt: TGTGCCAGCAGAAGGGGGGCCAAAAACATTCAGTACTTC
d_call: -; j_call: TRBJ2-7; v_call: TRBV29-1; clone_size: medium-sized; cdr3_aa: CSVTADSYEQYF; cdr3_nt: TGCAGCGTTACCGCCGACAGTTACGAGCAGTACTTC
d_call: -; j_call: TRBJ2-6; v_call: TRBV28; clone_size: -; cdr3_aa: CASFTAGASGANVLTF; cdr3_nt: TGTGCCAGCTTTACGGCCGGAGCCTCTGGGGCCAACGTCCTGACTTTC
d_call: -; j_call: TRBJ2-7; v_call: TRBV5-1; clone_size: -; cdr3_aa: CASSLVPSYEQYF; cdr3_nt: TGCGCCAGCAGCTTGGTCCCCTCCTACGAGCAGTACTTC
d_call: TRBD2; j_call: TRBJ2-7; v_call: TRBV10-3; clone_size: many; cdr3_aa: CAISEFAGESYEQYF; cdr3_nt: TGTGCCATCAGTGAATTTGCGGGAGAGTCCTACGAGCAGTACTTC
d_call: -; j_call: TRBJ2-1; v_call: TRBV20-1; clone_size: many; cdr3_aa: CSARASEAYNEQFF; cdr3_nt: TGCAGTGCGCGCGCTAGCGAGGCCTACAATGAGCAGTTCTTC
d_call: -; j_call: TRBJ2-3; v_call: TRBV29-1; clone_size: medium-sized; cdr3_aa: CSVRDTGGSDTQYF; cdr3_nt: TGCAGCGTTCGAGACACTGGCGGGTCAGATACGCAGTATTTT
d_call: -; j_call: TRBJ1-2; v_call: TRBV27; clone_size: many; cdr3_aa: CASRTGLYGYTF; cdr3_nt: TGTGCCAGCCGTACAGGGCTCTATGGCTACACCTTC
d_call: -; j_call: TRBJ2-6; v_call: TRBV6-5; clone_size: few; cdr3_aa: CASSSTSSGANVLTF; cdr3_nt: TGTGCCAGCAGTTCGACTAGCTCTGGGGCCAACGTCCTGACTTTC
d_call: -; j_call: TRBJ1-5; v_call: TRBV7-2; clone_size: many; cdr3_aa: CASSLPGNQPQHF; cdr3_nt: TGTGCCAGCAGCTTACCGGGCAATCAGCCCCAGCATTTT
d_call: TRBD1; j_call: TRBJ1-1; v_call: TRBV12-3/TRBV12-4; clone_size: many; cdr3_aa: CASSGQGVMNTEAFF; cdr3_nt: TGTGCCAGCAGTGGACAGGGGGTTATGAACACTGAAGCTTTCTTT
d_call: TRBD2; j_call: TRBJ2-1; v_call: TRBV7-9; clone_size: many; cdr3_aa: CASSGGTSYNEQFF; cdr3_nt: TGTGCCAGCAGCGGGGGGACTAGCTACAATGAGCAGTTCTTC
d_call: -; j_call: TRBJ2-2; v_call: TRBV19; clone_size: -; cdr3_aa: CASSITPPGELFF; cdr3_nt: TGTGCCAGTAGTATAACCCCCCCCGGGGAGCTGTTTTTT
d_call: -; j_call: TRBJ2-3; v_call: TRBV29-1; clone_size: -; cdr3_aa: CSVGYRGADTQYF; cdr3_nt: TGCAGCGTGGGCTACCGTGGTGCAGATACGCAGTATTTT
d_call: -; j_call: TRBJ1-2; v_call: TRBV19; clone_size: medium-sized; cdr3_aa: CASSTSGARDNYGYTF; cdr3_nt: TGTGCCAGTAGTACCTCAGGGGCCAGAGATAACTATGGCTACACCTTC
d_call: TRBD2; j_call: TRBJ2-1; v_call: TRBV20-1; clone_size: -; cdr3_aa: CSARDLGRGYNEQFF; cdr3_nt: TGCAGTGCTAGAGATCTCGGGAGGGGGTACAATGAGCAGTTCTTC
d_call: -; j_call: TRBJ2-7; v_call: TRBV9; clone_size: many; cdr3_aa: CASSAYAQGYEQYF; cdr3_nt: TGTGCCAGCAGCGCCTATGCTCAGGGTTACGAGCAGTACTTC
d_call: -; j_call: TRBJ1-6; v_call: TRBV4-2; clone_size: many; cdr3_aa: CASSQDRAGQTNSPLHF; cdr3_nt: TGTGCCAGCAGCCAAGATCGGGCGGGACAAACTAATTCACCCCTCCACTTT
d_call: TRBD2; j_call: TRBJ2-3; v_call: TRBV10-3; clone_size: -; cdr3_aa: CAIRTSGSADTQYF; cdr3_nt: TGTGCCATCCGGACTAGCGGGAGCGCAGATACGCAGTATTTT
d_call: -; j_call: TRBJ1-2; v_call: TRBV6-5; clone_size: many; cdr3_aa: CASSYSPGSGYTF; cdr3_nt: TGTGCCAGCAGTTACTCGCCAGGGAGTGGCTACACCTTC
d_call: -; j_call: TRBJ2-5; v_call: TRBV5-4; clone_size: -; cdr3_aa: CASSRDIQETQYF; cdr3_nt: TGTGCCAGCAGCCGGGACATCCAAGAGACCCAGTACTTC
d_call: -; j_call: TRBJ1-1; v_call: TRBV20-1; clone_size: -; cdr3_aa: CSASSGFAEAFF; cdr3_nt: TGCAGTGCTAGTTCTGGTTTCGCTGAAGCTTTCTTT
d_call: TRBD2; j_call: TRBJ2-7; v_call: TRBV5-1; clone_size: -; cdr3_aa: CASSLAGGSSYEQYF; cdr3_nt: TGCGCCAGCAGCTTGGCCGGCGGGAGCTCCTACGAGCAGTACTTC
d_call: -; j_call: TRBJ2-2; v_call: TRBV7-3; clone_size: -; cdr3_aa: CASSLSSLYGELFF; cdr3_nt: TGTGCCAGCAGCTTAAGCTCGTTATATGGGGAGCTGTTTTTT
d_call: TRBD2; j_call: TRBJ2-7; v_call: TRBV18; clone_size: many; cdr3_aa: CASSPDTSGGAYEQYF; cdr3_nt: TGTGCCAGCTCACCAGATACTAGCGGGGGGGCCTACGAGCAGTACTTC
d_call: -; j_call: TRBJ1-4; v_call: TRBV2; clone_size: many; cdr3_aa: CASRGRPGEKLFF; cdr3_nt: TGTGCCAGCAGGGGCCGCCCGGGCGAAAAACTGTTTTTT
d_call: TRBD2; j_call: TRBJ2-7; v_call: TRBV12-3/TRBV12-4; clone_size: -; cdr3_aa: CASRESGGSSYEQYF; cdr3_nt: TGTGCCAGCAGGGAAAGCGGGGGATCCTCCTACGAGCAGTACTTC
d_call: TRBD1; j_call: TRBJ1-2; v_call: TRBV7-9; clone_size: many; cdr3_aa: CASSLDRRGYTF; cdr3_nt: TGTGCCAGCAGCTTGGACAGGAGAGGCTACACCTTC
d_call: -; j_call: TRBJ2-1; v_call: TRBV18; clone_size: medium-sized; cdr3_aa: CASSQGQIYNEQFF; cdr3_nt: TGTGCCAGCTCACAGGGACAAATATACAATGAGCAGTTCTTC
d_call: -; j_call: TRBJ1-6; v_call: TRBV11-2; clone_size: large; cdr3_aa: CASRTGLGTNSPLHF; cdr3_nt: TGTGCCAGCAGGACCGGCTTGGGGACGAATTCACCCCTCCACTTT
d_call: -; j_call: TRBJ2-7; v_call: TRBV11-2; clone_size: -; cdr3_aa: CASSKTGTTYEQYF; cdr3_nt: TGTGCCAGCAGCAAAACCGGGACGACCTACGAGCAGTACTTC
d_call: -; j_call: TRBJ2-2; v_call: TRBV20-1; clone_size: few; cdr3_aa: CSARDFTNTGELFF; cdr3_nt: TGCAGTGCCCGGGACTTTACGAACACCGGGGAGCTGTTTTTT
d_call: TRBD1; j_call: TRBJ2-5; v_call: TRBV2; clone_size: many; cdr3_aa: CASSGQYQETQYF; cdr3_nt: TGTGCCAGCTCGGGACAGTACCAAGAGACCCAGTACTTC
d_call: -; j_call: TRBJ2-7; v_call: TRBV5-1; clone_size: many; cdr3_aa: CASSLTIGGIDEQYF; cdr3_nt: TGCGCCAGCAGCCTTACGATAGGAGGGATTGACGAGCAGTACTTC
d_call: -; j_call: TRBJ2-7; v_call: TRBV12-3/TRBV12-4; clone_size: many; cdr3_aa: CASSLGPGMGTNEQYF; cdr3_nt: TGTGCCAGCAGTTTAGGTCCGGGGATGGGCACGAACGAGCAGTACTTC
d_call: TRBD1; j_call: TRBJ1-1; v_call: TRBV29-1; clone_size: -; cdr3_aa: CSATGQGNTEAFF; cdr3_nt: TGCAGCGCAACGGGACAGGGGAACACTGAAGCTTTCTTT